This TCR beta chain originates from a study of CD8 T cells in Susac syndrome. Random hexamers primed reverse transcription of about 0.45 to 1 ug RNA. Across 54 Vbeta and 13 Jbeta, TCR beta CDR3 was amplified with immunoSEQ multiplex PCR. TCRdb analysed the immunoSEQ multiplex PCR reads with MiXCR anew, one entry per CDR3 protein. Of about 52,000 distinct CDR3 sequences in the sample, just over 90% were seen once. V lost 0 bases and J lost 4, with 12 bases in between. In germline, CDR1 is DFQATT, CDR2 SNEGSKA (reference sequence). The CDR3 contains 14 residues. The V gene is TRBV20-1, the J gene TRBJ1-2; possible D gene TRBD1, 5 bases. This clonotype was sampled from a human donor with multiple sclerosis. What was sequenced was CD8+ T cells from PBMCs. DNA for the CDR3: TGCAGTGCTAGAGATCACAGGACCGCCTATGGCTACACCTTC. Encoded protein: CSARDHRTAYGYTF.